This entry lists 30 T cell receptor beta chains sequenced from one sample in a study of T cells after yellow fever vaccination (dated by TCRdb to the late 2010s). The receptor library was made with 5' RACE. Data came from an Illumina HiSeq 2500. In-frame beta chains were kept once TCRdb had trimmed the public reads at Q25 with fastp and called clones with MiXCR. Duplicate CDR3 protein sequences are folded into a single record with the most common DNA and genes. Across this sample there are 300,000 or so distinct CDR3 sequences, with approximately 12% seen only once. Of the sample, around 0.55% is held by the ten largest clones. The treatment or condition label, as the study defines it: live attenuated yellow fever vaccine strain. The material sequenced was CD4+ T cells sorted from PBMCs, taken 45 days after the yellow fever booster vaccination. Source of these receptors: a young man who received the YFV17D yellow fever vaccine.

This sequence joins TRBV4-3 and TRBJ2-1; TRBD1 matches at 8 bases. The CDR3 is 16 residues long. Germline V gene sequence: CDR1 LGHNA, CDR2 YSLEER. The ends lost 0 bases at V and 4 bases at J; junction bases unmatched: 5. DNA for the CDR3: TGCGCCAGCAGCCAAGATTCCAGGGGGCGGTACAATGAGCAGTTCTTC. Translated: CASSQDSRGRYNEQFF.

The rearrangement uses TRBV6-1 and TRBJ1-2; TRBD1 is a possible D gene (5 bases). This CDR3 has 14 residues. Looked up from germline, CDR1 is MNHNS and CDR2 is SASEGT. V lost 3 bases, J lost 2 bases, and 10 bases lay in between. The CDR3 here is CASSDGHNNYGYTF. For the CDR3, the DNA is TGTGCCAGCAGTGACGGACACAACAACTATGGCTACACCTTC.

A few counts support this clonotype. The chain carries TRBV3-1 and TRBJ2-7; 10 bases line up with TRBD1. The CDR3 sequence is 15 residues long. CDR1 is LGHDT and CDR2 is YNNKEL in the germline V gene (reference sequence). V dropped 4 bases and J dropped 6; count of bases not matched to a gene: 9. This CDR3 is CASSRPGQGSSEQYF. The CDR3 nucleotides read TGTGCCAGCAGCCGCCCGGGACAGGGGTCGTCCGAGCAGTACTTC.

This clonotype was recorded once. V usage is TRBV30 and J usage is TRBJ2-7; perhaps TRBD2 as D (6 bases). The CDR3 runs to 17 residues. Germline values: CDR1 GTSNPN, CDR2 SVGIG (reference sequence). Trimming took off 2 bases at V and 4 bases at J, with 24 bases between the two ends. CDR3 nucleotide sequence: TGTGCCTGGAGTTCTTACACCCGGGCTTCGGAGGGGTACGAGCAGTACTTC. Its protein is CAWSSYTRASEGYEQYF.

This clonotype was observed a few times. V usage is TRBV4-3 and J usage is TRBJ1-1; a possible D gene is TRBD1 (6 bases). CDR3 size: 19 residues. Germline V gene data show CDR1 as LGHNA and CDR2 as YSLEER. Trimming shortened V by 1 base and J by 0 bases, and 21 bases separated the two germline ends. In nucleotides, the CDR3 is TGCGCCAGCAGCCAAGGCCGACGGGGGGCATCTTGGATGAACACTGAAGCTTTCTTT. It is translated as CASSQGRRGASWMNTEAFF.

This clonotype turned up a few times. The CDR3 sequence: CASTYSGGGETQYF. CDR3 DNA sequence: TGTGCCAGCACTTACTCCGGGGGTGGGGAGACCCAGTACTTC. The chain links TRBV12-3 or TRBV12-4 to TRBJ2-5; D is perhaps TRBD2 (6 bases). The CDR3 runs 14 residues. Trimming removed 7 bases from V and 5 bases from J, with 17 bases in between.

CDR3 DNA: TGCGCCAGCAGCTTTCCTCAACTAGCGGGAAGGGGCTACAATGAGCAGTTCTTC. The encoded protein is CASSFPQLAGRGYNEQFF. The chain combines TRBV5-1 with TRBJ2-1; 10 positions match TRBD2. The CDR3 is made up of 18 amino acids. Per the germline V gene, CDR1 is SGHRS and CDR2 is YFSETQ. V shed 2 bases and J 3 bases; nucleotides not matched to a gene: 11.

The chain uses TRBV7-9 and TRBJ2-1; D remains ambiguous. Trimming stripped 10 bases from V and 0 bases from J, with 10 bases between. Per germline, CDR1 SEHNR and CDR2 FQNEAQ (reference sequence). The CDR3 is made up of 13 amino acids. The CDR3 coding sequence is TGTGCCACAAGCTCAAGCTCCTACAATGAGCAGTTCTTC. This translates into CATSSSSYNEQFF.

A few counts support this clonotype. The V call is TRBV6-1, the J call TRBJ2-4, with D perhaps matching TRBD2 (6 bases). The germline V and J ends were trimmed by 7 bases and 7 bases, with 14 bases remaining between them. This CDR3 has 13 residues. Germline V gives CDR1 MNHNS, CDR2 SASEGT. CDR3 sequence: CASNREIGNIQYF. The DNA of the CDR3 is TGTGCCAGCAACCGGGAGATCGGGAACATTCAGTACTTC.

This clonotype occurred a few times. The genes are TRBV27 and TRBJ2-3, with 13 bases matching TRBD2. This CDR3 contains 17 residues. In germline, CDR1 is MNHEY, CDR2 SMNVEV (reference sequence). V was pared by 6 bases and J by 2 bases, with 8 bases of the junction left unmatched. DNA for the CDR3: TGTGCCAGCAGCACCGGGACTAGCGGGATCGTCACAGATACGCAGTATTTT. Protein: CASSTGTSGIVTDTQYF.

This chain connects TRBV6-5 to TRBJ2-1; 10 bases agree with TRBD2. V lost 5 bases to trimming and J lost 0 bases; unmatched junction nucleotides: 4. Germline CDR1 and CDR2: MNHEY and SVGAGI. The CDR3 is 16 amino acids. The CDR3, as DNA: TGTGCCAGCAGTAGACCTAGCGGGAGCTCCTACAATGAGCAGTTCTTC. It is translated as CASSRPSGSSYNEQFF.

The rearrangement uses TRBV27 and TRBJ2-7, with TRBD2 identical over 7 bases. Trimming at V came to 8 bases and at J to 2 bases, leaving 12 bases not matched to a gene. Germline loops: CDR1 MNHEY, CDR2 SMNVEV (reference sequence). The CDR3 is 15 amino acids. Here the CDR3 reads CASRSQGLPPYEQYF. CDR3 nucleotide sequence: TGTGCCAGCCGTTCCCAGGGACTACCCCCCTACGAGCAGTACTTC.

This clonotype was counted a few times. The genes are TRBV5-1 and TRBJ2-7; 8 bases agree with TRBD1. The CDR3 runs to 14 residues. The V gene's germline CDR1 is SGHRS and CDR2 YFSETQ. J was trimmed by 4 bases and V by 0 bases; bases with no gene match: 3. CDR3 sequence reads: CASSLDRGEYEQYF. In nucleotides, the CDR3 is TGCGCCAGCAGCTTGGACAGGGGGGAGTACGAGCAGTACTTC.

Only a few counts were recorded for this clonotype. The rearrangement uses TRBV5-1 and TRBJ2-3; 7 positions agree with TRBD1. The CDR3 runs to 14 residues. V gave up 5 bases and J gave up 2 bases; unmatched junction bases: 5. The germline CDR1 and CDR2 sequences are SGHRS and YFSETQ. The CDR3 sequence is CASSKGQNTDTQYF. CDR3 DNA: TGCGCCAGCAGTAAGGGACAGAACACAGATACGCAGTATTTT.

This clonotype was detected many times. The chain carries TRBV29-1 and TRBJ2-1; possibly TRBD2 for D (5 bases). Looked up from germline, CDR1 is SQVTM and CDR2 is ANQGSEA. This CDR3 has 15 residues. V lost 3 bases and J 6 bases, leaving 18 bases between the germline ends. The CDR3 here is CSVDEGGLTVNEQFF. The CDR3 DNA follows: TGCAGCGTTGATGAGGGTGGATTAACAGTCAATGAGCAGTTCTTC.

This clonotype was seen a handful of times. This chain links TRBV12-3 or TRBV12-4 with TRBJ2-7; 16 nucleotides match TRBD2. With 7 bases clipped from V and 0 bases from J, the junction kept 15 bases outside the gene matches. CDR3 length: 20 residues. In DNA, the CDR3 is TGTGCCAGCACTCATTCCCCGGGACTAGCGGGAGGGCCGAGCTCCTACGAGCAGTACTTC. Amino acids: CASTHSPGLAGGPSSYEQYF.

By proportion, this clonotype is medium-sized. This rearrangement joins TRBV7-2 to TRBJ2-3; 8 bases line up with TRBD1. Germline assignment: CDR1 SGHTA and CDR2 FQGNSA. The CDR3 spans 15 residues. J lost 0 bases, V lost 5 bases, and 4 bases had no gene match. CDR3 DNA: TGTGCCAGCAGCATACAGGGGGGCAGCACAGATACGCAGTATTTT. This encodes CASSIQGGSTDTQYF.

This clonotype was seen ten or more times. V and J are TRBV6-2 or TRBV6-3 and TRBJ2-1; 9 bases align to TRBD2. The germline V gene has CDR1 MNHEY and CDR2 SVGEGT. Trimming cost V 7 bases and J 9 bases; bases outside gene matches: 13. The CDR3 has 15 residues. The CDR3 spells CASTPWTSVIGEQFF. DNA of the CDR3: TGTGCCAGCACCCCCTGGACTAGCGTCATAGGTGAGCAGTTCTTC.

The chain employs TRBV12-3 or TRBV12-4 and TRBJ2-5, with D perhaps TRBD2 (6 bases). This CDR3 contains 17 residues. Trimming left V 0 bases short and J 4 bases short, with 18 bases between. The CDR3 DNA reads TGTGCCAGCAGTTTAGCGGAATGGGGGGAGTCGCGAGAGACCCAGTACTTC. Amino acids: CASSLAEWGESRETQYF.

This clonotype was detected only a few times. The chain recombines TRBV10-3 with TRBJ2-6; 10 nucleotides line up with TRBD1. The V gene's germline CDR1 is ENHRY and CDR2 SYGVKD. This CDR3 has 17 residues. V was clipped by 6 bases and J by 0 bases; unmatched bases: 5. The CDR3 is CAISPTGGLSGANVLTF. The CDR3 DNA sequence: TGTGCCATCAGCCCGACAGGGGGCCTCTCTGGGGCCAACGTCCTGACTTTC.

There are many counts of this clonotype. The chain joins TRBV7-2 to TRBJ2-2, with D uncertain. Trimming shortened V by 5 bases and J by 3 bases, and 10 bases separated the two germline ends. The CDR3 totals 14 residues. Germline V CDR1 and CDR2: SGHTA, FQGNSA. The CDR3 region has the DNA TGTGCCAGCAGCCTCAGTTTCTACACCGGGGAGCTGTTTTTT. It yields the protein CASSLSFYTGELFF.

This clonotype has at least ten counts. The V call is TRBV5-1, the J call TRBJ2-2, with 7 bases that match TRBD1. This CDR3 region has 15 residues. Germline V lookup: CDR1 SGHRS, CDR2 YFSETQ. V shed 4 bases, J shed 4 bases, and the junction held 7 bases outside the gene matches. The CDR3 is CASSIQGPGTGELFF. The DNA of the CDR3 is TGCGCCAGCAGCATACAGGGGCCGGGCACCGGGGAGCTGTTTTTT.

The genes are TRBV29-1 and TRBJ2-1; TRBD2 aligns across 10 bases. V gave up 6 bases and J gave up 3 bases; unmatched junction bases: 5. The CDR3 spans 14 residues. Per the germline V gene, CDR1 is SQVTM and CDR2 is ANQGSEA. In DNA, the CDR3 is TGCAGCGTCCCCAGCGGGAGGGTCTACAATGAGCAGTTCTTC. It is translated as CSVPSGRVYNEQFF.

This clonotype turned up a few times. The chain couples TRBV6-2 or TRBV6-3 to TRBJ2-7; D unresolved. This CDR3 spans 14 amino acids. The germline CDR1 and CDR2 sequences are MNHEY and SVGEGT. V was trimmed by 4 bases and J by 2 bases, leaving 12 bases between them. The DNA of the CDR3 is TGTGCCAGCAGTTCAACCCTCCGAGCCTACGAGCAGTACTTC. This encodes CASSSTLRAYEQYF.

The chain combines TRBV30 with TRBJ2-3; D may be TRBD1 (6 bases). Germline CDR1 reads GTSNPN; CDR2 reads SVGIG (reference sequence). The V and J ends lost 0 bases and 4 bases respectively, with 11 bases between them. The CDR3 sequence is 14 residues long. The CDR3 loop reads CAWSVPGVADTQYF. The CDR3 DNA reads as TGTGCCTGGAGTGTACCAGGGGTGGCAGATACGCAGTATTTT. Full variable domain (missing parts from reference TRBV30 and TRBJ2-3): SQTIHQWPATLVQPVGSPLSLECTVEGTSNPNLYWYRQAAGRGLQLLFYSVGIGQISSEVPQNLSASRPQDRQFILSSKKLLLSDSGFYLCAWSVPGVADTQYFGPGTRLTVL.

This clonotype has just a few counts. The junction shows a germline mismatch at one end, possibly a read error. The rearrangement uses TRBV27 and TRBJ2-3; weak D call: TRBD2 (5 bases). The germline CDR1 and CDR2 sequences are MNHEY and SMNVEV (reference sequence). The CDR3 covers 13 residues. For the CDR3, the DNA is TGTGCCAGCAGTTTAAGGGAGCAGGATACCCAGTATTTT. Its protein product is CASSLREQDTQYF.

J is TRBJ2-2 and V is TRBV24-1; D is perhaps TRBD1 (5 bases). Trimming cost V 2 bases and J 3 bases, with 9 bases left between them. This CDR3 spans 15 amino acids. CDR1 is KGHDR, CDR2 SFDVKD, per germline. The CDR3: CATSDSVQDTGELFF. The CDR3 DNA sequence: TGTGCCACCAGTGATTCGGTACAGGACACCGGGGAGCTGTTTTTT.

This clonotype was recorded many times. V gene TRBV29-1 combines with J gene TRBJ2-5; 9 bases match TRBD2. CDR1 and CDR2 from the germline V gene are SQVTM and ANQGSEA. V trimming: 3 bases; J trimming: 5 bases; junction bases outside the gene matches: 13. This CDR3 has 16 residues. The CDR3 DNA reads TGCAGCGTTGAGCGGGGGGGACTCATGCTGGTGGAGACCCAGTACTTC. This gives the protein CSVERGGLMLVETQYF.

This clonotype was seen more than once but under ten times. The chain employs TRBV4-3 and TRBJ1-1; the D is unclear. V was pared by 0 bases and J by 3 bases, with 5 bases between. The CDR3 has 13 amino acids. Germline CDR1 reads LGHNA; CDR2 reads YSLEER. DNA of the CDR3: TGCGCCAGCAGCCAAGATCGGGACACTGAAGCTTTCTTT. This sequence encodes CASSQDRDTEAFF.

This clonotype was seen more than once but under ten times. The chain couples TRBV7-9 to TRBJ2-1; D not resolved. CDR1 and CDR2 from the germline V gene are SEHNR and FQNEAQ (reference sequence). V lost 2 bases and J lost 7, with 12 bases in between. The CDR3 is made up of 14 amino acids. The CDR3 spells CASSLTTRRNEQFF. CDR3 in DNA: TGTGCCAGCAGCTTAACGACGAGAAGGAATGAGCAGTTCTTC.